The 4 T cell receptor beta chains below were found in one sample sequenced in a study of cytomegalovirus exposure and HLA in healthy donors. PCR used 60 Vbeta primers and 13 Jbeta primers. Only in-frame clones appear in the TCRdb table, and some are missing; sequencing was by immunoSEQ multiplex PCR. Of around 99,000 clones listed, around 78% are singletons. The specimen sequenced was PBMCs. The receptors were sampled from a man aged 30 to 39 in good health and CMV-seronegative.

The rearrangement uses TRBV2 and TRBJ2-1; 7 bases map to TRBD2. The V gene's germline CDR1 is SNHLY and CDR2 FYNNEI. V shed 10 bases and J 8 bases; nucleotides not matched to a gene: 5. The CDR3 contains 11 residues. CDR3 coding DNA: TGTGCCACACCCGCGGGAGATGAGCAGTTCTTC. As protein: CATPAGDEQFF.

Here the CDR3 reads CASNSDRTSYEQYF. DNA for the CDR3: TGTGCCAGCAACTCGGACAGGACCTCCTACGAGCAGTACTTC. The chain employs TRBV2 and TRBJ2-7; 7 nucleotides line up with TRBD1. Germline V gives CDR1 SNHLY, CDR2 FYNNEI. The CDR3 runs 14 residues. V lost 7 bases, J lost 0 bases, and 6 bases stayed unmatched.

The rearrangement links TRBV29-1 to TRBJ2-7, with D possibly matching TRBD2 (5 bases). This CDR3 has 17 amino acids. In germline, CDR1 is SQVTM, CDR2 ANQGSEA. Trimming took 1 base from V and 3 from J, leaving 22 bases between them. CDR3 loop: CSVEAPGEERLDYEQYF. CDR3 in DNA: TGCAGCGTTGAAGCCCCCGGGGAAGAGAGGCTTGACTACGAGCAGTACTTC.

This clone showed up just a few times. The chain is built from TRBV28 and TRBJ2-7; TRBD2 might be the D (5 bases). Germline loops: CDR1 MDHEN, CDR2 SYDVKM. V shed 3 bases and J shed 3 bases, with 9 bases lying between them. CDR3 length equals 13 residues. The CDR3 DNA sequence: TGTGCCAGCAGTTTCGGGATGTACTACGAGCAGTACTTC. Encoded protein: CASSFGMYYEQYF.